Shown below are 15 T cell receptor beta chains from a single sample sequenced in a study of OX40 agonist ivuxolimab in advanced cancers. The method was immunoSEQ multiplex PCR; TCRdb's version includes in-frame clones alone and lacks a portion of them. The data show over 50,000 clones, roughly 86% seen once. The sequencing here drew on CD4+ or CD8+ T cells sorted from blood, taken in a trial of the OX40 agonist ivuxolimab. These receptors were obtained from an adult with an advanced solid tumor such as melanoma, head and neck, liver or kidney cancer.

CDR3 in amino acids: CASSFLSGARTFDTQYF. The CDR3 DNA reads TGTGCCAGCAGCTTCCTTAGCGGGGCGAGGACATTCGATACGCAGTATTTT. The genes are TRBV7-8 and TRBJ2-3; 8 bases are a match to TRBD2. CDR1 SGHVS and CDR2 FQNEAQ come from the germline V gene. With 3 bases clipped from V and 6 bases from J, the junction kept 14 bases outside the gene matches. The CDR3 runs 17 residues. Together with reference TRBV7-8 and TRBJ2-3, the CDR3 gives the full variable domain: GAGVSQSPRYKVAKRGQDVALRCDPISGHVSLFWYQQALGQGPEFLTYFQNEAQLDKSGLPSDRFFAERPEGSVSTLKIQRTQQEDSAVYLCASSFLSGARTFDTQYFGPGTRLTVL.

V usage is TRBV7-2 and J usage is TRBJ1-1; D may be TRBD1 (6 bases). V lost 3 bases and J 9 bases, leaving 14 bases between the germline ends. The CDR3 runs 13 residues. Germline V lookup: CDR1 SGHTA, CDR2 FQGNSA. This CDR3 is CASSFHREVQAFF. The CDR3 DNA reads TGTGCCAGCAGCTTTCACAGGGAAGTCCAAGCTTTCTTT.

The J gene is TRBJ1-5, the V gene TRBV7-9; possible D gene TRBD1, 6 bases. The CDR3 has 16 residues. V was pared by 2 bases and J by 7 bases, with 18 bases between. Germline V CDR1 and CDR2: SEHNR, FQNEAQ (reference sequence). In DNA, the CDR3 is TGTGCCAGCAGCTTAAGAACAGGGCTGAAGGAACAGCCCCAGCATTTT. Its protein product is CASSLRTGLKEQPQHF. Using reference TRBV7-9 and TRBJ1-5 for the parts outside the CDR3, the full variable domain is DTGVSQNPRHKITKRGQNVTFRCDPISEHNRLYWYRQTLGQGPEFLTYFQNEAQLEKSRLLSDRFSAERPKGSFSTLEIQRTEQGDSAMYLCASSLRTGLKEQPQHFGDGTRLSIL.

A single count supports this clone. CDR3 coding DNA: TGTGCCAGCAGCTTCCTCGTCGGCCCTCTTGAAGCTTTCTTT. Translated, it gives CASSFLVGPLEAFF. The chain employs TRBV7-2 and TRBJ1-1; D uncertain. The ends were cut back, 3 bases at V and 7 bases at J, with 15 bases in the middle. Looked up from germline, CDR1 is SGHTA and CDR2 is FQGNSA. The CDR3 contains 14 residues. Filled out from reference TRBV7-2 and TRBJ1-1, the complete variable domain reads GAGVSQSPSNKVTEKGKDVELRCDPISGHTALYWYRQSLGQGLEFLIYFQGNSAPDKSGLPSDRFSAERTGGSVSTLTIQRTQQEDSAVYLCASSFLVGPLEAFFGQGTRLTVV.

As DNA, the CDR3 is TGTGCCAGCAGTGAAGCGATCAGGGTCGGACAGCCCCAGCATTTT. This encodes CASSEAIRVGQPQHF. This chain uses TRBV6-1 with TRBJ1-5; TRBD1 might be the D (5 bases). Looked up from germline, CDR1 is MNHNS and CDR2 is SASEGT. V gave up 0 bases and J gave up 7 bases, with 13 bases separating them. CDR3 length equals 15 residues.

This clone was seen just once. The chain recombines TRBV28 with TRBJ2-7, with 9 bases that match TRBD2. This CDR3 is 15 amino acids long. Losses at the gene ends were 5 bases for V and 2 bases for J; bases not matched to a gene: 7. Germline V lookup: CDR1 MDHEN, CDR2 SYDVKM. In nucleotides, the CDR3 is TGTGCCAGCAGTCTCTCTAGCGGGAAAGCCTACGAGCAGTACTTC. This codes for CASSLSSGKAYEQYF.

This clone showed up just once. V gene TRBV6-1 combines with J gene TRBJ2-6; no definite D call. Germline V gives CDR1 MNHNS, CDR2 SASEGT. Trimming shortened V by 6 bases and J by 2 bases, and 11 bases separated the two germline ends. The CDR3 is 15 amino acids. The DNA of the CDR3 is TGTGCCAGCAGCCCAGTGGAAGCTGGGGCCAACGTCCTGACTTTC. It codes for CASSPVEAGANVLTF.

V and J are TRBV28 and TRBJ2-5, with D possibly TRBD2 on 7 matching bases. With 4 bases removed from V and 5 bases from J, the gap between germline ends came to 14 bases. CDR3 length: 14 amino acids. CDR1 and CDR2 from the germline V gene are MDHEN and SYDVKM. Written as DNA, the CDR3 is TGTGCCAGCAGTTCCCTGGGGGGGCTGGAGACCCAGTACTTC. It codes for CASSSLGGLETQYF. The variable domain in full, with the rest retrieved from reference TRBV28 and TRBJ2-5, is DVKVTQSSRYLVKRTGEKVFLECVQDMDHENMFWYRQDPGLGLRLIYFSYDVKMKEKGDIPEGYSVSREKKERFSLILESASTNQTSMYLCASSSLGGLETQYFGPGTRLLVL.

The gene calls are TRBV9 and TRBJ2-1; 9 positions match TRBD2. V gave up 0 bases and J gave up 1 base; unmatched junction bases: 8. Germline V gene lookup returns CDR1 SGDLS and CDR2 YYNGEE. The CDR3 consists of 18 residues. In DNA form, the CDR3 reads TGTGCCAGCAGCGTAGTGGCTAGCGGGATCCGGTCCTACAATGAGCAGTTCTTC. It specifies CASSVVASGIRSYNEQFF. Full variable domain (rest looked up from reference TRBV9 and TRBJ2-1): DSGVTQTPKHLITATGQRVTLRCSPRSGDLSVYWYQQSLDQGLQFLIQYYNGEERAKGNILERFSAQQFPDLHSELNLSSLELGDSALYFCASSVVASGIRSYNEQFFGPGTRLTVL.

The chain carries TRBV7-8 and TRBJ2-3; the match to TRBD2 covers 10 bases. Germline V gene sequence: CDR1 SGHVS, CDR2 FQNEAQ. Trimming took 0 bases from V and 0 from J; bases not matched to a gene: 6. This CDR3 has 18 amino acids. This chain's CDR3 is CASSLASGRGKSTDTQYF. The CDR3, as DNA: TGTGCCAGCAGCTTAGCCAGCGGGAGGGGGAAAAGCACAGATACGCAGTATTTT.

This clone was seen a few times. The CDR3: CSVESGVNTEAFF. The CDR3, as DNA: TGCAGCGTTGAGTCAGGGGTGAACACTGAAGCTTTCTTT. This rearrangement joins TRBV29-1 to TRBJ1-1, with D tentatively TRBD1 (6 bases). The CDR3 runs to 13 residues. In germline, CDR1 is SQVTM, CDR2 ANQGSEA. V was clipped by 3 bases and J by 0 bases, with 8 bases between them.

This chain joins TRBV19 and TRBJ2-1; 9 nucleotides agree with TRBD1. Unmatched junction bases numbered 11, after V lost 5 bases and J lost 6 bases. The V gene's germline CDR1 is LNHDA and CDR2 SQIVND (reference sequence). The CDR3 has 16 residues. The CDR3 here is CASSAIDRGVGNEQFF. The DNA of the CDR3 is TGTGCCAGTAGTGCAATAGACAGGGGGGTGGGCAATGAGCAGTTCTTC. Supplemented by reference TRBV19 and TRBJ2-1, the full variable domain reads DGGITQSPKYLFRKEGQNVTLSCEQNLNHDAMYWYRQDPGQGLRLIYYSQIVNDFQKGDIAEGYSVSREKKESFPLTVTSAQKNPTAFYLCASSAIDRGVGNEQFFGPGTRLTVL.

The chain joins TRBV11-2 to TRBJ1-5; D is uncertain. Germline V lookup: CDR1 SGHAT, CDR2 FQNNGV. V dropped 4 bases and J dropped 2 bases, with 9 bases sitting between them. This CDR3 spans 14 amino acids. CDR3: CASSSQPGNQPQHF. Written as DNA, the CDR3 is TGTGCCAGCAGCTCACAGCCCGGCAATCAGCCCCAGCATTTT.

The gene calls are TRBV28 and TRBJ2-5; D not certain. Trimming shortened V by 6 bases and J by 3 bases, and 5 bases separated the two germline ends. The CDR3 is made up of 11 amino acids. Per germline, CDR1 MDHEN and CDR2 SYDVKM. CDR3 DNA sequence: TGTGCCAGCAGATTGAAAGAGACCCAGTACTTC. This gives the protein CASRLKETQYF.

The chain is built from TRBV15 and TRBJ2-7; 7 bases are a match to TRBD1. This CDR3 has 15 residues. The V and J ends lost 3 bases and 0 bases, in that order; junction bases with no gene match: 5. In germline, CDR1 is LNHNV, CDR2 YYDKDF (reference sequence). The CDR3 DNA is TGTGCCACCAGCAGTACTACAGGGGTCTCCTACGAGCAGTACTTC. As protein: CATSSTTGVSYEQYF.